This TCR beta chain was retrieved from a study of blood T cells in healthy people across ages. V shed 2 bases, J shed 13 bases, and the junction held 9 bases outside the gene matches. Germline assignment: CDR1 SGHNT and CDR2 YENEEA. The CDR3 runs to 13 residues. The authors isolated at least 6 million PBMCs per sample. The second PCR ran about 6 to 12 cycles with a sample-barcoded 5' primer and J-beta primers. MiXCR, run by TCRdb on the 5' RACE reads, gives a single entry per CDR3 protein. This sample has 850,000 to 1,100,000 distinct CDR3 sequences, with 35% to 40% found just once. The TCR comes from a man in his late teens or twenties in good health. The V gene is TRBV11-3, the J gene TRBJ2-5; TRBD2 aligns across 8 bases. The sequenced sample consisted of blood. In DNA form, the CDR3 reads TGTGCCAGCAGCTTAAATTCCCGGACTAGCCGGTACTTC. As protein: CASSLNSRTSRYF.